This record covers a single TCR beta chain. The sample originates from a study of blood T cell repertoires in COVID-19. Across the whole study: Acute-phase and convalescent COVID-19 samples originated in the United States, Italy and Spain. From T cells, B-cell-depleted T cells, or PBMCs came the material, which was cDNA or gDNA.

Trimming removed 1 base from V and 1 base from J, with 13 bases in between. Germline V CDR1 and CDR2: KGHSH, LQKENI. There are 16 residues in the CDR3. Original data processing: Nucleated cell counts were estimated from reference gene primer amplification. Libraries were prepared by immunoSEQ multiplex PCR; TCRdb keeps only in-frame clonotypes and omits some of them. V and J calls and clone size are copied from that table; D and trimming were computed from the DNA. The top ten clones hold 10% to 15% of a sample with about 440,000 clones, approximately 90% of them seen once. The TCR originated in a woman aged 45-65 years with COVID-19, enrolled during active disease. The sequenced sample was peripheral blood. The V call is TRBV18, the J call TRBJ1-1; D remains unclear. CDR3 amino acids: CASSPRPGGENTEAFF. The CDR3 region has the DNA TGTGCCAGCTCACCACGCCCCGGAGGCGAGAACACTGAAGCTTTCTTT.